Listed below are T cell receptor beta chains from one sample, sequenced in a study of T cell responses to AZD1222 COVID-19 vaccine. Generated by immunoSEQ multiplex PCR, the TCRdb table keeps only in-frame clones and is missing some. In the table there are 140,000 to 150,000 clones, about 90% of which are singletons. Here the sequenced sample was peripheral blood, taken on day 0 of AZD1222 vaccination. Every receptor here comes from an adult in good health. The CDR3 runs from the conserved cysteine through the conserved F or W. D genes are given only for firm matches. Size tells how often a clone was seen (once, few, many) or the class of an expanded clone, and some rows leave it out.

TRBD1	TRBJ1-2	-	TRBV2	CASSARTGDHGYTF	TGTGCCAGCAGCGCACGGACAGGGGATCATGGCTACACCTTC
-	TRBJ2-3	-	TRBV7-3	CASSLLGADTQYF	TGTGCCAGCAGCTTATTGGGGGCAGATACGCAGTATTTT
-	TRBJ1-2	-	TRBV27	CASSSESLYGYTF	TGTGCCAGCAGCTCGGAGAGCCTCTATGGCTACACCTTC
TRBD2	TRBJ2-3	-	TRBV11-2	CASRVPAGGDTQYF	TGTGCCAGCAGGGTACCCGCGGGAGGGGATACGCAGTATTTT
-	TRBJ2-3	-	TRBV10-3	CAISPTDNTDTQYF	TGTGCCATCAGTCCGACAGACAACACAGATACGCAGTATTTT
-	TRBJ2-2	-	TRBV3-1/TRBV3-2	CASSPGTKVGTGELFF	TGTGCCAGCAGCCCGGGGACCAAGGTCGGCACCGGGGAGCTGTTTTTT
TRBD1	TRBJ1-6	-	TRBV5-8	CASSLEGGRDSPLHF	TGTGCCAGCAGCTTGGAAGGGGGCAGGGATTCACCCCTCCACTTT
-	TRBJ1-1	-	TRBV28	CASSLRTEAFF	TGTGCCAGCAGTTTGAGGACTGAAGCTTTCTTT
TRBD2	TRBJ2-7	once	TRBV7-2	CASSLILSGRAGEQYF	TGTGCCAGCAGCTTAATTCTTAGCGGGAGGGCCGGCGAGCAGTACTTC
-	TRBJ2-7	-	TRBV6-6	CASSWGLQEQYF	TGTGCCAGCAGCTGGGGGCTTCAGGAGCAGTACTTC
-	TRBJ2-2	-	TRBV19	CASRRSGKHVTGELFF	TGTGCCAGTAGACGGTCGGGCAAACACGTAACCGGGGAGCTGTTTTTT
-	TRBJ1-1	-	TRBV19	CASSIDGGMGVAEAFF	TGTGCCAGTAGTATAGATGGGGGCATGGGAGTCGCTGAAGCTTTCTTT
TRBD2	TRBJ2-7	-	TRBV27	CASSFLAGVDEQYF	TGTGCCAGCAGTTTCCTAGCGGGAGTCGACGAGCAGTACTTC
-	TRBJ2-3	-	TRBV5-5	CASSLAGADTQYF	TGTGCCAGCAGCTTGGCGGGAGCAGATACGCAGTATTTT
-	TRBJ1-6	-	TRBV3-1/TRBV3-2	CASSQDVHIPSSGLYSPLHF	TGTGCCAGCAGCCAAGATGTCCACATACCCTCTTCTGGCCTATATTCACCCCTCCACTTT
-	TRBJ2-1	-	TRBV5-4	CASSLGGLNNEQFF	TGTGCCAGCAGCTTGGGGGGACTGAACAATGAGCAGTTCTTC
TRBD1	TRBJ1-4	-	TRBV19	CASSLWTGGIEKLFF	TGTGCCAGTAGTCTCTGGACAGGGGGAATTGAAAAACTGTTTTTT
-	TRBJ1-5	-	TRBV5-4	CASSLGGRASNQPQHF	TGTGCCAGCAGCCTAGGGGGGAGGGCCAGCAATCAGCCCCAGCATTTT
-	TRBJ1-2	-	TRBV11-2	CASSEHGYTF	TGTGCCAGCAGCGAGCATGGCTACACCTTC
TRBD1	TRBJ1-5	-	TRBV19	CASRWGDRARNQPQHF	TGTGCCAGTAGATGGGGGGACAGGGCTAGAAATCAGCCCCAGCATTTT
-	TRBJ2-7	-	TRBV14	CASSQETYYEQYF	TGTGCCAGCAGCCAAGAGACATACTACGAGCAGTACTTC
TRBD2	TRBJ2-2	-	TRBV9	CASSVAGGTGELFF	TGTGCCAGCAGCGTAGCGGGAGGAACCGGGGAGCTGTTTTTT
TRBD2	TRBJ2-7	-	TRBV29-1	CSVAGGREYEQYF	TGCAGCGTTGCTGGCGGGAGGGAGTACGAGCAGTACTTC
-	TRBJ2-2	-	TRBV7-9	CASSPSVGYTGELFF	TGTGCCAGCAGCCCCTCGGTGGGGTACACCGGGGAGCTGTTTTTT
-	TRBJ2-1	-	TRBV3-1/TRBV3-2	CASSPRPVDQEGPNEQFF	TGTGCCAGCAGCCCACGCCCCGTAGACCAGGAAGGACCCAATGAGCAGTTCTTC
-	TRBJ2-7	-	TRBV27	CASSLFTGVEQYF	TGTGCCAGCAGTTTATTTACGGGAGTCGAGCAGTACTTC
-	TRBJ2-1	-	TRBV5-1	CASSLDGNSYNEQFF	TGCGCCAGCAGCTTGGACGGGAACTCCTACAATGAGCAGTTCTTC
-	TRBJ2-7	-	TRBV11-2	CASSLSVGGEQYF	TGTGCCAGCAGCTTAAGTGTAGGGGGGGAGCAGTACTTC
-	TRBJ1-2	-	TRBV2	CASSAENSNYGYTF	TGTGCCAGCAGTGCCGAGAATTCTAACTATGGCTACACCTTC
-	TRBJ1-1	-	TRBV3-1/TRBV3-2	CASSRDPGPSEAFF	TGTGCCAGCAGCCGAGATCCCGGGCCCTCTGAAGCTTTCTTT
-	TRBJ2-1	-	TRBV24-1	CATLQTSSGEQFF	TGTGCCACTCTTCAGACTAGTTCGGGTGAGCAGTTCTTC
-	TRBJ2-6	-	TRBV3-1/TRBV3-2	CASSRGRGSGANVLTF	TGTGCCAGCAGCCGCGGTCGAGGCTCTGGGGCCAACGTCCTGACTTTC
-	TRBJ2-7	-	TRBV6-5	CASSYSRERGGHEQYF	TGTGCCAGCAGTTACTCGAGGGAGAGGGGGGGCCACGAGCAGTACTTC
-	TRBJ2-7	-	TRBV11-1	CASRTTVRNEQYF	TGTGCCAGCAGGACGACGGTGAGGAACGAGCAGTACTTC
-	TRBJ1-1	once	TRBV11-3	CASSLRGDTEAFF	TGTGCCAGCAGCTTACGGGGGGACACTGAAGCTTTCTTT
-	TRBJ1-3	-	TRBV6-1	CASSERVAGGNTIYF	TGTGCCAGCAGTGAACGGGTGGCAGGGGGAAACACCATATATTTT
-	TRBJ1-2	-	TRBV6-6	CASSRSLQGGLPNYGYTF	TGTGCCAGCAGTCGGAGCCTACAGGGCGGCCTACCTAACTATGGCTACACCTTC
-	TRBJ2-5	-	TRBV6-5	CASRATLQETQYF	TGTGCCAGCAGGGCGACACTCCAAGAGACCCAGTACTTC
-	TRBJ1-1	-	TRBV5-4	CASSSVDTEAFF	TGTGCCAGCAGCTCCGTGGACACTGAAGCTTTCTTT
TRBD2	TRBJ2-5	-	TRBV9	CASSSGSGETQYF	TGTGCCAGCAGCAGCGGGAGTGGGGAGACCCAGTACTTC
-	TRBJ2-7	-	TRBV28	CASSPPGRDYEQYF	TGTGCCAGCAGCCCCCCGGGGCGGGACTACGAGCAGTACTTC
TRBD1	TRBJ2-7	-	TRBV19	CASRDDSWDRVGDEQYF	TGTGCCAGTAGGGATGATAGCTGGGACAGGGTTGGTGACGAGCAGTACTTC
-	TRBJ2-6	-	TRBV11-3	CASSFAGANVLTF	TGTGCCAGCAGCTTTGCTGGGGCCAACGTCCTGACTTTC
TRBD2	TRBJ2-1	-	TRBV14	CASSLPGLAGVGNEQFF	TGTGCCAGCAGCCTACCGGGACTAGCGGGAGTTGGAAATGAGCAGTTCTTC
TRBD2	TRBJ2-7	few	TRBV5-4	CASSITSGPSGEQYF	TGTGCCAGCAGCATCACTAGCGGGCCCTCGGGGGAGCAGTACTTC
-	TRBJ2-7	-	TRBV3-1/TRBV3-2	CASSLFEATQYF	TGTGCCAGCAGCCTTTTCGAGGCCACGCAGTACTTC
-	TRBJ1-3	-	TRBV28	CASTSGGHGNTIYF	TGTGCCAGCACCTCGGGGGGTCATGGAAACACCATATATTTT
-	TRBJ2-5	-	TRBV2	CASNPRLETQYF	TGTGCCAGCAACCCTCGCCTGGAGACCCAGTACTTC
-	TRBJ1-1	-	TRBV28	CASSLSGAPMNTEAFF	TGTGCCAGCAGTTTAAGTGGGGCCCCCATGAACACTGAAGCTTTCTTT
-	TRBJ2-7	-	TRBV5-1	CASSLNRDEQYF	TGCGCCAGCAGCTTGAATAGGGACGAGCAGTACTTC
TRBD2	TRBJ2-7	few	TRBV7-2	CASSPTSGPYEQYF	TGTGCCAGCAGCCCCACTAGCGGCCCGTACGAGCAGTACTTC
-	TRBJ1-5	-	TRBV19	CASSSGARPQHF	TGTGCCAGTAGCTCAGGAGCCCGGCCCCAGCATTTT
TRBD2	TRBJ2-7	-	TRBV5-1	CASSSGLGYYEQYF	TGCGCCAGCAGCAGCGGACTAGGTTACTACGAGCAGTACTTC
-	TRBJ1-2	-	TRBV6-2/TRBV6-3	CASSLSRGRYGYTF	TGTGCCAGCAGCCTTAGCCGGGGAAGGTATGGCTACACCTTC
TRBD2	TRBJ2-3	few	TRBV9	CASSPRTSGGTDTQYF	TGTGCCAGCAGCCCCCGGACTAGCGGAGGCACAGATACGCAGTATTTT
-	TRBJ1-3	-	TRBV6-5	CASRLSGLGGNTIYF	TGTGCCAGCCGTTTATCAGGGCTCGGGGGAAACACCATATATTTT
TRBD2	TRBJ2-7	once	TRBV10-2	CASTKPGLATHEQYF	TGCGCCAGCACCAAACCGGGACTAGCAACCCACGAGCAGTACTTC
-	TRBJ2-7	-	TRBV3-1/TRBV3-2	CASSQDWGIYEQYF	TGTGCCAGCAGCCAAGATTGGGGGATCTACGAGCAGTACTTC
TRBD1	TRBJ1-5	few	TRBV27	CASSRGQVGQPQHF	TGTGCCAGCAGTCGGGGACAGGTCGGCCAGCCCCAGCATTTT